The entry below gives a single TCR beta chain sequence along with its context. TCRdb re-derived calls from the RT-PCR reads in MiXCR, one entry per CDR3 protein. The table records fewer than 800,000 distinct CDR3 sequences, 12% to 15% of them present only once. V gave up 0 bases and J gave up 6 bases, with 9 bases separating them. The CDR3 has 13 residues. CDR1 is SGDLS, CDR2 YYNGEE, per germline. Material: memory CD4+ T cells from blood. The receptor was derived from a female donor in good health, serving as a healthy control. V usage is TRBV9 and J usage is TRBJ1-1; D is unresolved. In nucleotides, the CDR3 is TGTGCCAGCAGCGTAGACTCGTACGCTGAAGCTTTCTTT. Protein sequence: CASSVDSYAEAFF.